This TCR beta chain derives from a study of memory CD4+ T cells and cytomegalovirus serostatus. The junction had 10 bases not matched to a gene; V was cut back by 4 bases and J by 7 bases. This CDR3 spans 15 amino acids. Per the germline V gene, CDR1 is SGHRS and CDR2 is YFSETQ. Using immunoSEQ multiplex PCR, the repertoire was profiled, and TCRdb retains in-frame clones only, with some absent. Here the sample spans about 80,000 clones, approximately 80% being singletons. On this clone itself: As yet, its antigen is unknown.

Single viable CD3+CD4+CD8-CD45RO+ cells were sorted as the memory CD4+ T cells. Serostatus was set by detecting CMV pp150, pp28, p38, p52 IgG. After thawing, CD4+ T cells were positively selected. Study-wide findings and caveats: Repertoires predicted CMV serostatus with median bootstrapped AUC of about 0.94.

Sequenced: memory CD4+ T cells from blood. V and J are TRBV5-1 and TRBJ1-4, with 7 bases fitting TRBD1. This TCR came from an adult in good health and CMV-seronegative. The CDR3 protein is CASSRDEYRGEKLFF. In DNA form, the CDR3 reads TGCGCCAGCAGCCGAGACGAATACAGGGGTGAAAAACTGTTTTTT. The full variable domain, completed using reference TRBV5-1 and TRBJ1-4, is KAGVTQTPRYLIKTRGQQVTLSCSPISGHRSVSWYQQTPGQGLQFLFEYFSETQRNKGNFPGRFSGRQFSNSRSEMNVSTLELGDSALYLCASSRDEYRGEKLFFGSGTQLSVL.